A single sample is the source of the 5 T cell receptor beta chains below, sequenced in a study of T cells in Graves' hyperthyroidism and ophthalmopathy. RNA transcripts provided the source from which TCR beta CDR3 regions were amplified. An initial round of RT-PCR targeting the TCR CDR3 relied on the HTBI primer set. TCRdb processed the multiplex PCR reads anew with MiXCR; each CDR3 protein has one entry. The profile shows about 510,000 distinct CDR3 sequences, 46% of them singletons. The sample consisted of peripheral blood or thyroid tissue (not recorded which). The receptors shown here come from an adult woman with Graves' disease, either hyperthyroidism or ophthalmopathy (not recorded which).

The V and J genes are TRBV20-1 and TRBJ1-6; 7 nucleotides align to TRBD1. The CDR3 covers 14 residues. Per germline, CDR1 DFQATT and CDR2 SNEGSKA (reference sequence). After removal of 0 bases from V and 10 bases from J, the junction contained 6 bases not matched to a gene. The CDR3 DNA follows: TGCAGTGCTAGAGATGACAGGGTGAACTCACCCCTCCACTTT. Amino acids: CSARDDRVNSPLHF.

About this clonotype itself: The junction does not match germline at one end; this may be a read error. The V gene is TRBV15, the J gene TRBJ1-5; 9 bases are a match to TRBD1. CDR1 LNHNV and CDR2 YYDKDF come from the germline V gene (reference sequence). The CDR3 is 15 residues long. CDR3 loop: CAASSPGQGEQPQHF. The CDR3 region has the DNA TGTGCCGCCAGCAGCCCGGGACAGGGCGAACAGCCCCAGCATTTT.

The V gene is TRBV7-2, the J gene TRBJ1-1; D gene ambiguous. Germline V gives CDR1 SGHTA, CDR2 FQGNSA. V was clipped by 5 bases and J by 4 bases, with 14 bases between them. The CDR3 is made up of 14 amino acids. CDR3 in amino acids: CASSAQMMGTEAFF. CDR3 coding DNA: TGTGCCAGCAGCGCCCAGATGATGGGCACTGAAGCTTTCTTT.

The rearrangement uses TRBV2 and TRBJ1-5; D ambiguous. The CDR3 covers 17 residues. CDR1 and CDR2 (germline): SNHLY, FYNNEI. The V end was cut by 6 bases, the J end by 4 bases, with 22 bases between. CDR3 DNA: TGTGCCAGCAGCTTAGGCGTCTATCCGACGGAGAATCAGCCCCAGCATTTT. Translation gives CASSLGVYPTENQPQHF.

V usage is TRBV29-1 and J usage is TRBJ2-2; a possible D gene is TRBD1 (6 bases). V lost 6 bases to trimming and J lost 7 bases, with 18 bases between them. Germline CDR1 is SQVTM and CDR2 is ANQGSEA. The CDR3 is 14 residues long. The CDR3 sequence: CSVPSTGRDGELFF. The CDR3 nucleotides read TGCAGCGTGCCCTCGACAGGTCGGGACGGGGAGCTGTTTTTT.